The entry below gives a single T cell receptor (beta chain) sequence along with its context. TCRdb keeps only in-frame clones here, not all; method: immunoSEQ multiplex PCR. This repertoire shows about 60,000 clones, roughly 88% found once; its top ten account for 5% to 7.5%. V was clipped by 0 bases and J by 5 bases, with 9 bases between them. The CDR3 spans 14 residues. From germline, CDR1 is SGHRS and CDR2 YFSETQ. The sample belongs to a study of T cell changes during pregnancy in multiple sclerosis. The V gene is TRBV5-1, the J gene TRBJ1-5; D is possibly TRBD1 (5 bases). This sequence originates from a female donor in good health, enrolled as a control in a pregnancy study. The specimen was peripheral blood, collected in the third trimester of pregnancy. CDR3 sequence: CASSLAGGDQPQHF. CDR3 bases: TGCGCCAGCAGCTTGGCCGGGGGGGATCAGCCCCAGCATTTT.